This TCR beta chain is drawn from a study of cytomegalovirus exposure and HLA in healthy donors. Across the whole study: Of roughly 400 genotyped donors, roughly 80% grouped in the Caucasian-associated ancestry cluster. Study-level results: Investigators reported over 150 TCR beta chains as tied to cytomegalovirus.

A remark on this clone: Its cognate antigen is unknown.

The PCR was carried out with 60 Vbeta primers and 13 Jbeta primers. Sequencing used immunoSEQ multiplex PCR; TCRdb keeps in-frame clones, though not all of them. The sample holds roughly 160,000 clones, approximately 79% seen once. V gave up 4 bases and J gave up 2 bases, with 14 bases separating them. The CDR3 length is 15 residues. CDR1 is LNHNV, CDR2 YYDKDF, per germline (reference sequence). V gene TRBV15 combines with J gene TRBJ2-5; D perhaps matches TRBD1 (5 bases). The sequenced sample consisted of PBMCs. The TCR originated in a male donor in good health and CMV-seronegative. CDR3 nucleotides: TGTGCCACCAGCACCCTGGTGGGGCAGCAAGAGACCCAGTACTTC. Translated: CATSTLVGQQETQYF.